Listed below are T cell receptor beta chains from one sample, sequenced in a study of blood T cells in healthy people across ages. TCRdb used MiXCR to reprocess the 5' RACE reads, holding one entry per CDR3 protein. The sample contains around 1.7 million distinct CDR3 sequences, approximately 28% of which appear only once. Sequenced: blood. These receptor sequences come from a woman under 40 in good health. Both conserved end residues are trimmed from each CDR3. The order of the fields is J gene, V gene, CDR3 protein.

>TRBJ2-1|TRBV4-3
ASSQGAGEPSYNEQF
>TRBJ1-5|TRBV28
ASRYLSNQPQH
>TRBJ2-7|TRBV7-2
ASSFPLSGSSYEQY
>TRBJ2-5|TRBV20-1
SARARPLRETQY
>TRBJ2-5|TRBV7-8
ASGLKGVAAFQETQY
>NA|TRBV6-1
ASKNQGGIYEQY
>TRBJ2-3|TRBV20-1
SARSPASTDTQY
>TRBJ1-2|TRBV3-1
ASNQNNHGYT
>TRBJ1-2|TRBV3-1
ASSSSRDSGYT
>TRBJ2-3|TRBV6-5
ASSQGGHTQY